These 19 T cell receptor beta chains were all obtained from the same sample, sequenced in a study of Graves' ophthalmopathy and Graves' hyperthyroidism. Amplification targeted the TCR beta CDR3 regions, with RNA transcripts as the source material. The workflow started with a first-round RT-PCR run with HTBI primers and then moved on to a second-round multiplex PCR. Each CDR3 protein gets one entry after TCRdb re-called the multiplex PCR reads with MiXCR. The table records 580,000 or so distinct CDR3 sequences, under 45% of them present only once. Sequencing was done on a sample of peripheral blood or thyroid tissue (not recorded which). The receptors stem from an adult man with Graves' hyperthyroidism.

As concerns this clonotype: A read error is possible here, since a much larger clone lies one base away. V gene TRBV7-2 combines with J gene TRBJ1-4; D is uncertain. CDR3 size: 15 residues. Germline CDR1 SGHTA, CDR2 FQGNSA. CDR3 DNA: TGCGCCAGCGGCCAATCTCAGGCGGGCGGTGAAAAACTGTTTTTT. It yields the protein CASGQSQAGGEKLFF.

This clonotype was recorded at least ten times. This sequence joins TRBV6-5 and TRBJ2-7, with TRBD1 as a possible D gene (5 bases). Trimming stripped 0 bases from V and 7 bases from J, with 16 bases between. Germline CDR1 and CDR2: MNHEY and SVGAGI. The CDR3 loop spans 15 amino acids. CDR3 coding DNA: TGTGCCAGCAGTTACTCGCCCCGGACATTAGGGGAGCAGTACTTC. Its protein is CASSYSPRTLGEQYF.

The chain uses TRBV19 and TRBJ2-2; 9 bases match TRBD1. Germline CDR1 LNHDA, CDR2 SQIVND (reference sequence). After removal of 1 base from V and 5 bases from J, the junction contained 11 bases not matched to a gene. The CDR3 has 18 amino acids. The CDR3 coding sequence is TGTGCCAGTAGTATAGTTGGAGCGAGAGGGACAGGGACCGGGGAGCTGTTTTTT. Amino acid sequence: CASSIVGARGTGTGELFF.

This clonotype came up a few times. The chain has TRBV6-5 and TRBJ2-2, with 9 bases matching TRBD1. The CDR3 is 15 residues long. Looked up from germline, CDR1 is MNHEY and CDR2 is SVGAGI. The J segment lost 7 bases and the V segment lost 3 bases, leaving 6 bases of the junction unmatched. The DNA for the CDR3 is TGTGCCAGCAGTTATAGGACAGGGGTGAACGGGGAGCTGTTTTTT. It codes for CASSYRTGVNGELFF.

As for this clonotype: Compared with germline, one end of the junction differs, possibly owing to a read error. The chain combines TRBV6-1 with TRBJ1-1; D might be TRBD1 (6 bases). CDR3 size: 17 residues. Germline CDR1 and CDR2: MNHNS and SASEGT. The CDR3 is CASSERAGSIRDTEASF. CDR3 nucleotides: TGTGCCAGCAGTGAACGGGCAGGGAGTATTCGGGACACTGAAGCTTCCTTT.

The chain couples TRBV5-4 to TRBJ2-2, with a tentative D call TRBD2 (7 bases). Trimming took off 2 bases at V and 0 bases at J, with 14 bases between the two ends. Germline-derived CDR1 and CDR2 are SGHNT and YYREEE (reference sequence). The CDR3 runs to 17 residues. The CDR3: CASSFGGGAANTGELFF. In DNA, the CDR3 is TGTGCCAGCAGCTTTGGAGGGGGGGCCGCGAACACCGGGGAGCTGTTTTTT.

About this clonotype: The conserved closing phenylalanine or tryptophan is absent in this CDR3, likely reflecting a read error. V gene TRBV12-3 or TRBV12-4 combines with J gene TRBJ1-6; 9 positions match TRBD1. J was trimmed by 12 bases and V by 5 bases; bases with no gene match: 11. The CDR3 spans 15 residues. CDR3: CASSELDRGQRPLHL. The CDR3 coding sequence is TGTGCCAGCAGTGAGCTGGACAGGGGACAAAGACCCCTCCACTTA.

This chain joins TRBV7-8 and TRBJ2-1; D is perhaps TRBD1 or TRBD2 (6 bases each). CDR3 length: 14 amino acids. Between the trimmed V and J ends, which lost 8 bases and 6 bases, there was a span of 17 bases. Germline V gives CDR1 SGHVS, CDR2 FQNEAQ. CDR3 region: CASYRDSLLNEQFF. CDR3 nucleotide sequence: TGTGCCAGCTACAGGGACTCTCTACTCAATGAGCAGTTCTTC.

The chain recombines TRBV20-1 with TRBJ2-2, with D maybe TRBD1 (6 bases). This CDR3 contains 13 residues. The germline gives CDR1 DFQATT, CDR2 SNEGSKA (reference sequence). V lost 0 bases to trimming and J lost 4 bases, with 6 bases between them. As DNA, the CDR3 is TGCAGTGCTAGAGAGGACAGCACCGGGGAGCTGTTTTTT. Protein sequence: CSAREDSTGELFF.

The V gene is TRBV7-2, the J gene TRBJ2-7; 7 nucleotides match TRBD2. The J call may not be correct, given that the DNA end is closer to TRBJ2-1. The germline gives CDR1 SGHTA, CDR2 FQGNSA. This CDR3 contains 13 residues. The CDR3 sequence is CASSLRGENEQFF. In DNA form, the CDR3 reads TGTGCCAGCAGCTTACGGGGGGAAAATGAGCAGTTCTTC.

A single count supports this clonotype. This could be a read error, since a much larger clone is one nucleotide away. CDR3 nucleotide sequence: TGTGCCAGCAGTAAACGGACAGGGACGAGCACTGAAGCTTTCTTT. Translating it yields CASSKRTGTSTEAFF. The chain has TRBV12-3 or TRBV12-4 and TRBJ1-1; TRBD1 matches at 8 bases. V dropped 5 bases and J dropped 4; count of bases not matched to a gene: 9. This CDR3 comprises 15 residues.

This clonotype was counted at least ten times. The CDR3 is CASTEFRGLNTEAFF. The CDR3 nucleotides read TGTGCCAGCACCGAATTCAGGGGCCTGAACACTGAAGCTTTCTTT. The rearrangement links TRBV7-6 to TRBJ1-1, with a possible D match to TRBD1 (6 bases). Per germline, CDR1 SGHVS and CDR2 FNYEAQ. The V end lost 7 bases, the J end lost 0 bases, and 15 bases lay between the germline ends. The CDR3 is 15 amino acids.

V and J are TRBV12-3 or TRBV12-4 and TRBJ1-5; 7 bases are a match to TRBD1. V dropped 3 bases and J dropped 6; count of bases not matched to a gene: 5. CDR3 length equals 14 residues. CDR3 region: CASSFTGVVQPQHF. CDR3 in DNA: TGTGCCAGCAGTTTTACAGGGGTTGTTCAGCCCCAGCATTTT.

This clonotype was seen only a few times. The chain carries TRBV15 and TRBJ2-3; 7 nucleotides agree with TRBD2. V dropped 7 bases and J dropped 0; count of bases not matched to a gene: 4. The CDR3 has 14 amino acids. Germline V gene sequence: CDR1 LNHNV, CDR2 YYDKDF (reference sequence). The CDR3 coding sequence is TGTGCCACCATGCGGGGGTCTAGCACAGATACGCAGTATTTT. It yields the protein CATMRGSSTDTQYF.

A note on this clonotype: The conserved closing phenylalanine or tryptophan is absent in this CDR3, likely reflecting a read error. This sequence joins TRBV12-5 and TRBJ2-7, with 8 bases fitting TRBD2. The V gene's germline CDR1 is LGHNT and CDR2 FRNRAP. V dropped 0 bases and J dropped 4; count of bases not matched to a gene: 8. The CDR3 is made up of 16 amino acids. CDR3 in amino acids: CASGLVPSAGGYEQYS. CDR3 sequence (DNA): TGTGCTAGTGGTTTGGTACCCTCGGCGGGGGGATACGAGCAGTACTCC.

This clonotype was observed a single time. The CDR3 nucleotides are TGTGCCAGCAGCCCTCAGTGGGGACAGGGAGGAGAGACCCAGTACTTC. Protein sequence: CASSPQWGQGGETQYF. This chain uses TRBV11-3 with TRBJ2-5; TRBD1 aligns across 9 bases. The CDR3 has 16 amino acids. The V and J ends lost 5 bases and 4 bases, in that order; junction bases with no gene match: 11. In germline, CDR1 is SGHNT, CDR2 YENEEA.

The chain combines TRBV20-1 with TRBJ1-4, with 7 bases identical to TRBD2. The J call may be faulty, since TRBJ2-3 better matches the DNA end. Per the germline V gene, CDR1 is DFQATT and CDR2 is SNEGSKA (reference sequence). There are 15 residues in the CDR3. In nucleotides, the CDR3 is TGCAGTGCTCCTTTCTCGAGCGGGGTCGCAGATACGCAGTATTTT. This sequence encodes CSAPFSSGVADTQYF.

The chain uses TRBV27 and TRBJ2-7, with 7 bases fitting TRBD1. Germline V CDR1 and CDR2: MNHEY, SMNVEV (reference sequence). This CDR3 has 15 amino acids. V shed 4 bases and J 3 bases; nucleotides not matched to a gene: 9. CDR3 DNA: TGTGCCAGCAGTTACCGGGACAGTTTGTTCTACGAGCAGTACTTC. Its protein product is CASSYRDSLFYEQYF.

Note on this clonotype: A much bigger clone sits one base away, suggesting this may be a read error. The CDR3 DNA is TGTGCCAGCAGTATTGAACCCCGTAATTCACCCCTCCACTTT. Encoded protein: CASSIEPRNSPLHF. This chain connects TRBV6-1 to TRBJ1-6, with no clear D. Germline CDR1 reads MNHNS; CDR2 reads SASEGT. V lost 5 bases and J 6 bases, leaving 11 bases between the germline ends. CDR3 length: 14 amino acids.